The text below deals with one T cell receptor beta chain. Original analysis: From reference gene primer amplification, estimates of nucleated cell counts were derived. Assay: immunoSEQ multiplex PCR; the TCRdb copy retains only in-frame clones and omits some. V, J and clone size derive from that table, while D and trimming were established from the DNA sequence. The repertoire has 150,000 to 200,000 clones, 84% of them found once; the top ten carry less than 9%. This entry belongs to a study of blood T cell repertoires in COVID-19. This sequence originates from a man aged 35 to 55 who had recovered from COVID-19. The sequencing input was peripheral blood.

For the CDR3, the DNA is TGCAGCGCTGGACAGGGACGACGTAAGGAGACCCAGTACTTC. Translation gives CSAGQGRRKETQYF. V gene TRBV29-1 combines with J gene TRBJ2-5; 8 bases are a match to TRBD1. Trimming at V came to 7 bases and at J to 5 bases, leaving 12 bases not matched to a gene. Germline V gene lookup returns CDR1 SQVTM and CDR2 ANQGSEA. The CDR3 is made up of 14 amino acids.